Listed below are T cell receptor beta chains from one sample, sequenced in a study of T cells in localized non-small cell lung cancer. Generated by immunoSEQ multiplex PCR, the TCRdb table keeps only in-frame clones and is missing some. The repertoire consists of around 50,000 clones, with 86% occurring once and the leading ten covering 4.5% to 5.5%. The material was peripheral blood, obtained before any cancer treatment. All receptors come from a woman aged 35 to 69 with stage I lung adenocarcinoma. The CDR3 runs from the conserved cysteine through the conserved F or W. The order of the fields is J gene, clone size, V gene, D gene, CDR3 protein, CDR3 DNA. The D gene is left open where the match is weak. Rows may omit the clone size; those that give it use once, few, many or a size class.

>TRBJ1-1|NA|TRBV30|TRBD1
CARPGTGGVGTEAFF
TGTGCCCGTCCCGGGACAGGGGGCGTAGGCACTGAAGCTTTCTTT
>TRBJ2-7|NA|TRBV27|NA
CASSRGARYEQYF
TGTGCCAGCAGTAGGGGGGCCCGCTACGAGCAGTACTTC
>TRBJ1-4|few|TRBV4-2|NA
CASSQELRTEIEKLFF
TGTGCCAGCAGCCAAGAATTGAGGACAGAGATCGAAAAACTGTTTTTT
>TRBJ2-7|NA|TRBV13|TRBD1
CASSFYGTGAAEQYF
TGTGCCAGCAGCTTCTACGGGACAGGGGCGGCGGAGCAGTACTTC
>TRBJ1-5|NA|TRBV14|NA
CASSQGARPNQPQHF
TGTGCCAGCAGCCAGGGGGCTCGTCCCAATCAGCCCCAGCATTTT
>TRBJ1-2|NA|TRBV28|TRBD1
CASSPTGGIYGYTF
TGTGCCAGCAGTCCGACAGGGGGGATCTATGGCTACACCTTC
>TRBJ2-5|NA|TRBV11-2|TRBD1
CASSLLWTGREETQYF
TGTGCCAGCAGCCTATTGTGGACAGGGCGGGAAGAGACCCAGTACTTC
>TRBJ1-2|NA|TRBV7-8|NA
CASSFASGSKGGYTF
TGTGCCAGCAGCTTCGCGAGCGGCTCCAAGGGGGGCTACACCTTC
>TRBJ1-1|NA|TRBV7-2|NA
CASSLDGTDLEAFF
TGTGCCAGCAGCTTAGACGGGACGGACCTTGAAGCTTTCTTT
>TRBJ1-2|NA|TRBV19|NA
CASSIPDSSGGYTF
TGTGCCAGTAGTATCCCCGACAGTTCCGGGGGCTACACCTTC
>TRBJ2-1|NA|TRBV15|NA
CATSRDAQEYNEQFF
TGTGCCACCAGCAGAGATGCGCAGGAGTACAATGAGCAGTTCTTC
>TRBJ2-6|NA|TRBV5-1|NA
CASSLAVAAGANVLTF
TGCGCCAGCAGCTTGGCCGTAGCGGCGGGGGCCAACGTCCTGACTTTC
>TRBJ1-4|once|TRBV2|TRBD1
CASSVQGGNEKLFF
TGTGCCAGCAGCGTACAGGGGGGTAATGAAAAACTGTTTTTT
>TRBJ1-2|NA|TRBV6-6|TRBD1
CASSMTGGRYGYTF
TGTGCCAGCAGCATGACAGGGGGCCGCTATGGCTACACCTTC
>TRBJ2-7|NA|TRBV7-8|NA
CASSFRNEQYF
TGTGCCAGCAGCTTCCGAAATGAGCAGTACTTC
>TRBJ1-1|few|TRBV30|NA
CAWRQQQNTEAFF
TGTGCCTGGCGTCAACAGCAGAACACTGAAGCTTTCTTT
>TRBJ1-3|NA|TRBV6-6|NA
CASSPYIQGPGNTIYF
TGTGCCAGCAGTCCTTACATTCAGGGTCCTGGAAACACCATATATTTT
>TRBJ2-3|NA|TRBV2|NA
CASSGESTDTQYF
TGTGCCAGCAGTGGGGAGAGCACAGATACGCAGTATTTT
>TRBJ2-1|NA|TRBV5-1|TRBD2
CASSLARAGGHEQFF
TGCGCCAGCAGCTTGGCCAGAGCGGGGGGGCATGAGCAGTTCTTC
>TRBJ1-2|NA|TRBV5-1|NA
CASSPYHQTETYGYTF
TGCGCCAGCAGCCCCTACCACCAGACAGAAACCTATGGCTACACCTTC
>TRBJ2-1|NA|TRBV5-4|NA
CASRNRVGNEQFF
TGTGCCAGCAGGAACAGGGTCGGCAATGAGCAGTTCTTC
>TRBJ1-1|NA|TRBV5-6|TRBD1
CASSPNGQGGTEAFF
TGTGCCAGCAGCCCCAATGGACAGGGGGGCACTGAAGCTTTCTTT
>TRBJ2-7|NA|TRBV7-8|NA
CASSLEIWGPSYEQYF
TGTGCCAGCAGCTTAGAAATTTGGGGGCCTTCCTACGAGCAGTACTTC
>TRBJ2-1|NA|TRBV7-6|NA
CASSPGAGLYNEQFF
TGTGCCAGCAGCCCCGGGGCGGGACTGTACAATGAGCAGTTCTTC
>TRBJ1-4|few|TRBV13|NA
CASSLEGPLFF
TGTGCCAGCAGCTTAGAGGGACCATTGTTTTTT
>TRBJ2-1|NA|TRBV9|TRBD2
CASSGNSGGEQFF
TGTGCCAGCAGCGGGAATAGCGGGGGCGAGCAGTTCTTC
>TRBJ1-3|NA|TRBV7-7|TRBD1
CASRAPGQGSGNTIYF
TGTGCTAGCAGGGCTCCGGGACAGGGCTCTGGAAACACCATATATTTT
>TRBJ2-3|once|TRBV29-1|TRBD1
CSVTGGQIDTQYF
TGCAGCGTTACAGGGGGCCAGATAGATACGCAGTATTTT
>TRBJ1-4|NA|TRBV21-1|NA
CASSDTGEEKLFF
TGTGCCAGCAGCGATACAGGGGAGGAAAAACTGTTTTTT
>TRBJ2-7|NA|TRBV11-3|NA
CASSLDLRVCPYEQYF
TGTGCCAGCAGCTTAGATCTTAGGGTCTGCCCTTACGAGCAGTACTTC
>TRBJ1-2|few|TRBV5-6|NA
CASSPGENYGYTF
TGTGCCAGCAGCCCCGGGGAAAACTATGGCTACACCTTC
>TRBJ1-2|NA|TRBV7-2|NA
CASSSGGVYNYGYTF
TGTGCCAGCAGCTCGGGGGGGGTTTACAACTATGGCTACACCTTC
>TRBJ1-6|NA|TRBV5-1|NA
CASSLGPSGGGNNSPLHF
TGCGCCAGCAGCTTGGGGCCCTCCGGAGGAGGGAATAATTCACCCCTCCACTTT
>TRBJ1-1|NA|TRBV6-6|TRBD1
CASSDGQGSKGAFF
TGTGCCAGCAGTGACGGACAGGGGTCCAAGGGAGCTTTCTTT
>TRBJ2-1|NA|TRBV5-1|TRBD1
CASSPRQGDYNEQFF
TGCGCCAGCAGCCCCCGACAGGGAGACTACAATGAGCAGTTCTTC
>TRBJ1-5|NA|TRBV19|NA
CASNNYEQPQHF
TGTGCCAGTAACAATTACGAGCAGCCCCAGCATTTT
>TRBJ2-7|NA|TRBV9|TRBD1
CASSSRDRGLGEQYF
TGTGCCAGCAGCTCCCGGGACAGGGGGTTAGGCGAGCAGTACTTC
>TRBJ1-4|NA|TRBV28|NA
CASNAPQGKLFF
TGTGCCAGCAATGCTCCGCAGGGAAAACTGTTTTTT
>TRBJ1-1|once|TRBV7-2|NA
CASRPRDNRNTEAFF
TGTGCCAGCAGACCACGGGACAATAGGAACACTGAAGCTTTCTTT
>TRBJ1-5|NA|TRBV5-1|NA
CASSLGGLSNQPQHF
TGCGCCAGCAGCTTGGGGGGGCTGAGCAATCAGCCCCAGCATTTT
>TRBJ1-1|NA|TRBV10-2|NA
CASSEGLNTEAFF
TGCGCCAGCAGTGAGGGGTTGAACACTGAAGCTTTCTTT
>TRBJ2-2|once|TRBV14|NA
CASSQVGYAGELFF
TGTGCCAGCAGCCAAGTAGGGTACGCCGGGGAGCTGTTTTTT
>TRBJ1-3|NA|TRBV30|NA
CAWSRVGNAGNTIYF
TGTGCCTGGAGTCGGGTAGGAAATGCTGGAAACACCATATATTTT
>TRBJ2-7|NA|TRBV7-2|TRBD2
CASSLVGGAGSYEQYF
TGTGCCAGCAGCTTGGTCGGGGGGGCGGGCTCCTACGAGCAGTACTTC
>TRBJ1-1|NA|TRBV6-6|NA
CASSYSPQVAGGAFF
TGTGCCAGCAGTTACTCGCCACAGGTCGCAGGTGGGGCTTTCTTT
>TRBJ1-1|few|TRBV30|TRBD1
CAWSSLQGAENTEAFF
TGTGCCTGGAGTTCTCTACAGGGGGCGGAGAACACTGAAGCTTTCTTT
>TRBJ1-5|NA|TRBV28|NA
CASSAPPGAIQPQHF
TGTGCCAGCAGTGCCCCTCCGGGGGCGATTCAGCCCCAGCATTTT
>TRBJ1-2|NA|TRBV2|NA
CASSPGPSGFGYTF
TGTGCCAGCAGTCCGGGACCCTCGGGCTTTGGCTACACCTTC
>TRBJ1-4|NA|TRBV2|NA
CASSVGSATNEKLFF
TGTGCCAGCAGTGTTGGCTCTGCAACTAATGAAAAACTGTTTTTT
>TRBJ2-3|NA|TRBV11-2|NA
CATGGGSTDTQYF
TGTGCCACCGGAGGGGGGAGCACAGATACGCAGTATTTT
>TRBJ2-1|NA|TRBV30|TRBD2
CAWGLAGGRNEQFF
TGTGCCTGGGGACTAGCGGGGGGGCGCAATGAGCAGTTCTTC
>TRBJ1-2|NA|TRBV6-1|TRBD1
CASTHRGGYYGYTF
TGTGCCAGCACCCACAGGGGCGGGTACTATGGCTACACCTTC
>TRBJ1-1|NA|TRBV19|NA
CASSIPGNTEAFF
TGTGCCAGTAGTATTCCCGGGAACACTGAAGCTTTCTTT
>TRBJ2-3|NA|TRBV30|NA
CAWSTPLGTQYF
TGTGCCTGGAGTACACCTTTGGGTACGCAGTATTTT